A selection of T cell receptor beta chains follows, all from one sample in a study of shared clonotypes between healthy human individuals. Generated by immunoSEQ multiplex PCR, the TCRdb table keeps only in-frame clones and is missing some. The data show 2,500,000 or so clones, 90% to 95% seen once. Input material: naive CD4+ T cells sorted from blood. Source of these receptors: a man younger than 35 in good health. The CDR3 runs from the conserved cysteine through the conserved F or W. D genes are given only for firm matches. Size is stated for part of the rows, as once, few or many counts, or as a class when the clone is expanded.

d_call: NA; clone_size: NA; v_call: TRBV10-2; j_call: TRBJ2-3; cdr3_aa: CASKGKGADTQYF; cdr3_nt: TGCGCCAGCAAGGGGAAGGGGGCAGATACGCAGTATTTT
d_call: NA; clone_size: NA; v_call: TRBV4-1; j_call: TRBJ1-1; cdr3_aa: CASSQWQGTSNTEAFF; cdr3_nt: TGCGCCAGCAGCCAATGGCAGGGGACTTCGAACACTGAAGCTTTCTTT
d_call: TRBD1; clone_size: NA; v_call: TRBV6-1; j_call: TRBJ2-7; cdr3_aa: CASTRGRDSSYEQYF; cdr3_nt: TGTGCCAGCACTCGGGGTCGGGACAGCTCCTACGAGCAGTACTTC
d_call: NA; clone_size: NA; v_call: TRBV9; j_call: TRBJ1-2; cdr3_aa: CASSERGDYYGYTF; cdr3_nt: TGTGCCAGCAGCGAACGGGGGGACTACTATGGCTACACCTTC
d_call: TRBD1; clone_size: NA; v_call: TRBV18; j_call: TRBJ2-5; cdr3_aa: CASSPTGTGRGTQYF; cdr3_nt: TGTGCCAGCTCACCTACAGGGACAGGCCGGGGGACCCAGTACTTC
d_call: NA; clone_size: NA; v_call: TRBV18; j_call: TRBJ2-7; cdr3_aa: CASSPRTGPVGGEQYF; cdr3_nt: TGTGCCAGCTCACCAAGGACAGGTCCCGTCGGGGGCGAGCAGTACTTC
d_call: NA; clone_size: NA; v_call: TRBV27; j_call: TRBJ2-1; cdr3_aa: CASSPSSKYEQFF; cdr3_nt: TGTGCCAGCAGTCCTTCTAGCAAGTATGAGCAGTTCTTC
d_call: NA; clone_size: NA; v_call: TRBV2; j_call: TRBJ1-1; cdr3_aa: CASSGDPNTEAFF; cdr3_nt: TGTGCCAGCAGCGGGGATCCGAACACTGAAGCTTTCTTT
d_call: NA; clone_size: NA; v_call: TRBV5-1; j_call: TRBJ2-2; cdr3_aa: CASSLEPGAGTGELFF; cdr3_nt: TGCGCCAGCAGCTTGGAACCAGGGGCGGGCACCGGGGAGCTGTTTTTT
d_call: NA; clone_size: NA; v_call: TRBV30; j_call: TRBJ1-2; cdr3_aa: CAWSVRVYGYTF; cdr3_nt: TGTGCCTGGAGTGTACGGGTCTATGGCTACACCTTC
d_call: NA; clone_size: few; v_call: TRBV5-5; j_call: TRBJ2-7; cdr3_aa: CASSKQGYEQYF; cdr3_nt: TGTGCCAGCTCCAAACAGGGCTACGAGCAGTACTTC
d_call: NA; clone_size: NA; v_call: TRBV21-1; j_call: TRBJ2-1; cdr3_aa: CASRLLGGNYNEQFF; cdr3_nt: TGTGCCAGCAGACTCCTCGGGGGTAACTACAATGAGCAGTTCTTC
d_call: TRBD1; clone_size: NA; v_call: TRBV5-6; j_call: TRBJ2-2; cdr3_aa: CASSLGQGIGELFF; cdr3_nt: TGTGCCAGCAGCCTGGGACAGGGGATTGGGGAGCTGTTTTTT
d_call: NA; clone_size: NA; v_call: TRBV5-4; j_call: TRBJ1-5; cdr3_aa: CASSLSVGKGVSNQPQHF; cdr3_nt: TGTGCCAGCAGCTTGTCGGTGGGGAAGGGGGTGAGCAATCAGCCCCAGCATTTT
d_call: TRBD1; clone_size: NA; v_call: TRBV28; j_call: TRBJ2-3; cdr3_aa: CASRLPTGGIDTQYF; cdr3_nt: TGTGCCAGCAGGCTGCCGACAGGGGGTATAGATACGCAGTATTTT
d_call: NA; clone_size: NA; v_call: TRBV19; j_call: TRBJ2-2; cdr3_aa: CASSPWPSLPGELFF; cdr3_nt: TGTGCCAGTAGTCCTTGGCCTTCCCTCCCCGGGGAGCTGTTTTTT
d_call: TRBD1; clone_size: NA; v_call: TRBV6-6; j_call: TRBJ1-4; cdr3_aa: CASTTDRAWDYEKLFF; cdr3_nt: TGTGCCAGCACTACGGACAGGGCTTGGGACTATGAAAAACTGTTTTTT
d_call: TRBD1; clone_size: NA; v_call: TRBV25-1; j_call: TRBJ2-5; cdr3_aa: CASSRQGRGETQYF; cdr3_nt: TGTGCCAGCAGCCGACAGGGAAGGGGGGAGACCCAGTACTTC
d_call: TRBD2; clone_size: NA; v_call: TRBV13; j_call: TRBJ2-7; cdr3_aa: CASSSTSPWAGGPREQYF; cdr3_nt: TGTGCCAGCAGCTCAACTTCCCCCTGGGCGGGAGGGCCGCGAGAGCAGTACTTC
d_call: NA; clone_size: NA; v_call: TRBV27; j_call: TRBJ2-7; cdr3_aa: CASSFPRRQSRGEQYF; cdr3_nt: TGTGCCAGCAGTTTTCCCCGTCGACAGTCCAGAGGCGAGCAGTACTTC
d_call: TRBD2; clone_size: NA; v_call: TRBV5-1; j_call: TRBJ2-5; cdr3_aa: CASSLGTSGQETQYF; cdr3_nt: TGCGCCAGCAGCTTAGGGACTAGCGGCCAAGAGACCCAGTACTTC
d_call: NA; clone_size: NA; v_call: TRBV30; j_call: TRBJ2-7; cdr3_aa: CAWSVGLRREQYF; cdr3_nt: TGTGCCTGGAGTGTGGGGTTACGTCGCGAGCAGTACTTC
d_call: NA; clone_size: NA; v_call: TRBV10-1; j_call: TRBJ2-3; cdr3_aa: CASSESSGRRHGDTQYF; cdr3_nt: TGCGCCAGCAGTGAGTCGAGCGGCCGGAGACACGGGGATACGCAGTATTTT
d_call: NA; clone_size: NA; v_call: TRBV19; j_call: TRBJ1-1; cdr3_aa: CASSIDLIAQAFF; cdr3_nt: TGTGCCAGTAGTATAGATCTGATAGCCCAGGCTTTCTTT
d_call: NA; clone_size: once; v_call: TRBV6-5; j_call: TRBJ2-1; cdr3_aa: CASSLENEQFF; cdr3_nt: TGTGCCAGCAGTTTAGAGAATGAGCAGTTCTTC
d_call: TRBD2; clone_size: NA; v_call: TRBV4-1; j_call: TRBJ2-3; cdr3_aa: CASTQTSGKGDTQYF; cdr3_nt: TGCGCCAGCACCCAGACTAGCGGGAAGGGAGATACGCAGTATTTT
d_call: TRBD1; clone_size: NA; v_call: TRBV19; j_call: TRBJ1-5; cdr3_aa: CASSQGQADQQPQHF; cdr3_nt: TGTGCCAGTAGCCAGGGACAGGCCGATCAACAGCCCCAGCATTTT
d_call: TRBD1; clone_size: NA; v_call: TRBV2; j_call: TRBJ2-1; cdr3_aa: CASSLRDRSNNEQFF; cdr3_nt: TGTGCCAGCAGTCTCCGGGACAGGAGTAACAATGAGCAGTTCTTC